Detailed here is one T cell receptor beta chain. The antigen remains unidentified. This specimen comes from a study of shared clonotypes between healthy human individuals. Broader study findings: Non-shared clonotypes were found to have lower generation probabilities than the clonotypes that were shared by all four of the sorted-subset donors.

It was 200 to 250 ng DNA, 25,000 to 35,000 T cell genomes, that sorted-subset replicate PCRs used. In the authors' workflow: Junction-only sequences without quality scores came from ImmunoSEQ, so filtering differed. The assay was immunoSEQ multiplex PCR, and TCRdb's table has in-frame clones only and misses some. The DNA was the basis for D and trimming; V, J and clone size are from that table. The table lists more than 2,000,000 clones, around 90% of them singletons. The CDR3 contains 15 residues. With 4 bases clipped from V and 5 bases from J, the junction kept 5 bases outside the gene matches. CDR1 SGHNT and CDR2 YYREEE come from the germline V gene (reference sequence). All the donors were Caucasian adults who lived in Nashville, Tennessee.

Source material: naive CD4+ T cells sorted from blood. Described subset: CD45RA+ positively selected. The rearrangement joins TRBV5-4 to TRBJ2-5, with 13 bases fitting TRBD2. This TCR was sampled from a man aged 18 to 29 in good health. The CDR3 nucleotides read TGTGCCAGCAGCCCCAAGACTAGCGGGGGGGAGACCCAGTACTTC. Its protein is CASSPKTSGGETQYF.